This T cell receptor (beta chain) was identified during a study of somatic mutations in cytotoxic T cells in rheumatoid arthritis. Across the study: Patient blood, roughly 27 ml in EDTA, was obtained immediately after diagnosis and prior to the start of any treatment.

V shed 6 bases and J shed 1 base, with 13 bases lying between them. The length of the CDR3 is 15 residues. CDR1 MNHEY and CDR2 SVGAGI come from the germline V gene. Only in-frame clones appear in the TCRdb table, and some are missing; sequencing was by immunoSEQ multiplex PCR. This sample has about 6,700 clones, with 74% found just once. Sequencing was carried out using CD8+ T cells sorted from blood. This receptor was obtained from an adult with rheumatoid arthritis. J is TRBJ1-5 and V is TRBV6-5; D possibly corresponds to TRBD1 (6 bases). CDR3 region: CASRPTGLSNQPQHF. The CDR3 nucleotides read TGTGCCAGCAGGCCAACAGGGCTGAGCAATCAGCCCCAGCATTTT.